This T cell receptor (beta chain) was profiled in a study of blood T cell repertoires in COVID-19. On the study more broadly: Italy, Spain and the United States were the sources of the convalescent and acute COVID-19 samples. PBMCs, B-cell-depleted T cells, or T cells provided the cDNA or gDNA that made up the material.

Clones were sequenced by immunoSEQ multiplex PCR, and TCRdb holds only the in-frame ones, with some missing. The data hold some 250,000 clones, with around four fifths observed a single time. The TCR sequence derives from a man between 40 and 49 years old with active or convalescent COVID-19. The specimen was peripheral blood.

The CDR3 protein is CASSTGGGDNQPQHF. DNA for the CDR3: TGTGCCAGCAGCACCGGGGGAGGGGACAATCAGCCCCAGCATTTT. V gene TRBV7-9 combines with J gene TRBJ1-5; D possibly corresponds to TRBD1 (5 bases). The CDR3 extends over 15 amino acids. Between the trimmed V and J ends, which lost 5 bases and 3 bases, there was a span of 14 bases. The V gene's germline CDR1 is SEHNR and CDR2 FQNEAQ (reference sequence).